The entry below describes one T cell receptor (beta chain). This CDR3 region has 14 residues. J lost 3 bases, V lost 5 bases, and 4 bases had no gene match. Germline V gives CDR1 SGHTA, CDR2 FQGTGA. The record originates from a study of blood T cell repertoires in COVID-19. Sequenced by immunoSEQ multiplex PCR; TCRdb stores in-frame clones only, minus some. The data contain approximately 210,000 clones, roughly 90% of them seen just once; the ten biggest clones take up 4.5% to 5.5%. The chain is built from TRBV7-3 and TRBJ2-3, with 8 bases fitting TRBD1. This sequence originates from a woman between 40 and 50 years old with acute or convalescent COVID-19. The sequenced material came from peripheral blood. The CDR3 nucleotides are TGTGCCAGCAGCCGGGACAGGCGAACAGATACGCAGTATTTT. Residues: CASSRDRRTDTQYF.